This record concerns one T cell receptor (beta chain) sequence. Sequenced by immunoSEQ multiplex PCR; TCRdb stores in-frame clones only, minus some. Found here are 65,000 to 95,000 clones, around 97% of them singletons; the top ten hold approximately 0.18%. The source of the sample is a study of technical replicates of blood from a handful of donors. The sample comprised T cells isolated from PBMCs. This clonotype was obtained from a human donor in good health.

CDR3 sequence (DNA): TGTGCCATCAGGCCCGGGACAGGGGGCAACGAGCAGTACTTC. Encoded protein: CAIRPGTGGNEQYF. The rearrangement links TRBV10-3 to TRBJ2-7; TRBD1 aligns across 12 bases. The J segment lost 5 bases and the V segment lost 6 bases, leaving 5 bases of the junction unmatched. Germline V gene data show CDR1 as ENHRY and CDR2 as SYGVKD. CDR3 length equals 14 residues.